These T cell receptor beta chains were read from a single sample in a study of neurological immune-mediated disorders. TCRdb fed the 5' RACE reads into MiXCR, producing one record per CDR3 protein. This table holds fewer than 20,000 distinct CDR3 sequences, 27% found once. Sequencing was done on a sample of PBMCs. These receptor sequences come from a man aged 50-60 years with HTLV-1-associated myelopathy (HAM/TSP). The CDR3 runs from the conserved cysteine through the conserved F or W. D genes are given only for firm matches. Size tells how often a clone was seen (once, few, many) or the class of an expanded clone, and some rows leave it out.

>few|TRBJ2-2|TRBV19|TRBD2
TGTGCCAGTAGGGTCGGGCGGGGGGTAACGACCGGGGAGCTGTTTTTT
CASRVGRGVTTGELFF
>NA|TRBJ1-1|TRBV15|TRBD1
TGTGCCACCAGCAGAAGGCTACAAGGACAGGGGGCTAATCAGTACGAAGCTTTCTTT
CATSRRLQGQGANQYEAFF
>few|TRBJ1-3|TRBV3-1|NA
TGTGCCAGCAGCCAAGGGTCCAGGGCTGGAAACACCATATATTTT
CASSQGSRAGNTIYF
>NA|TRBJ2-7|TRBV28|NA
TGTGCCAGCAGTTTAGTGGGTTCGGGGATCTCCTACGAGCAGTACTTC
CASSLVGSGISYEQYF
>NA|TRBJ2-5|TRBV7-9|NA
TGTGCCAGCAGCTTTTCCCTGGGGGCGCCCGGGAAGACCCAGTACTTC
CASSFSLGAPGKTQYF
>many|TRBJ1-5|TRBV7-2|NA
TGTGCCAGCAGCTTTTCGGGGGCCCTCGATTATCAGCCCCAGCATTTT
CASSFSGALDYQPQHF
>few|TRBJ2-7|TRBV20-1|TRBD2
TGCAGTGCTAGAGATAACAAGCGGGGGACCTACGAGCAGTACTTC
CSARDNKRGTYEQYF
>medium-sized|TRBJ1-1|TRBV7-9|NA
TGTGCCAGCAGCGAATCAGGGAGCACTGAAGCTTTCTTT
CASSESGSTEAFF
>NA|TRBJ2-5|TRBV7-8|TRBD1
TGTGCCAGCAGCTCGCCAGGGGGCTCTCATGGGACCCAGTACTTC
CASSSPGGSHGTQYF
>many|TRBJ1-6|TRBV5-1|TRBD1
TGCGCCAGCAGCTCACAGGGGAATAATTCACCCCTCCACTTT
CASSSQGNNSPLHF
>once|TRBJ1-2|TRBV7-2|NA
TGTGCCAGCACCCTCGCGGGGCTTTTGGATGGCTACACCTTC
CASTLAGLLDGYTF
>NA|TRBJ2-3|TRBV5-1|NA
TGCGCCAGCAGCTTGACGGCTTCTACAGATACGCAGTATTTT
CASSLTASTDTQYF
>few|TRBJ1-1|TRBV3-1|NA
TGTGCCAGCAGCCAAATAGGGGGGGGGACTGAAGCTTTCTTT
CASSQIGGGTEAFF
>few|TRBJ1-1|TRBV10-3|NA
TGTGCCATCAGGGCGGCAGTGAACACTGAAGCTTTCTTT
CAIRAAVNTEAFF
>NA|TRBJ2-7|TRBV20-1|NA
TGCAGTGCTAGGGTCCCTAGCGAACCTCCCTACGAGCAGTACTTC
CSARVPSEPPYEQYF
>NA|TRBJ1-3|TRBV4-2|TRBD1
TGTGCCAGCAGCCAGCCGGGACAGGCCTATTCCTCTGGAAACACCATATATTTT
CASSQPGQAYSSGNTIYF
>once|TRBJ2-3|TRBV4-1|NA
TGCGCCAGCAGCCAAGAAGTATACGAGTCGCAGTATTTT
CASSQEVYESQYF
>few|TRBJ1-6|TRBV12-3/TRBV12-4|NA
TGTGCCAGCAGTTTAGGGGGGGGTAATTCACCCCTCCACTTT
CASSLGGGNSPLHF
>NA|TRBJ1-5|TRBV5-8|TRBD1
TGTGCCAGCAGCCCTCCGGACAGGGGACCCTATCAGCCCCAGCATTTT
CASSPPDRGPYQPQHF
>many|TRBJ2-5|TRBV10-2|TRBD2
TGCGCCAGCAGTGAGGGGGTAGCGGGAGGTCTAGAGACCCAGTACTTC
CASSEGVAGGLETQYF
>few|TRBJ2-1|TRBV19|TRBD2
TGTGCCAGCGGGGGGAGTGAGCAGTTCTTC
CASGGSEQFF
>NA|TRBJ2-3|TRBV24-1|NA
TGTGCCACCGCTGAGGGAGACCACACAGATACGCAGTATTTT
CATAEGDHTDTQYF
>few|TRBJ2-5|TRBV20-1|TRBD2
TGCAGTGCCCCGCTAGCGGGGGGAGTAGAGACCCAGTACTTC
CSAPLAGGVETQYF
>NA|TRBJ2-6|TRBV24-1|NA
TGTGCCACCAGTGATTCGAAGGGCGATCCTGGGGCCAACGTCCTGACTTTC
CATSDSKGDPGANVLTF
>NA|TRBJ2-3|TRBV6-2/TRBV6-3|NA
TGTGCCAGCAGTTACTCAGATACGCAGTATTTT
CASSYSDTQYF
>few|TRBJ2-7|TRBV19|NA
TGTGCCAGTAGTGCCAGCTTCTCCTACGAGCAGTACTTC
CASSASFSYEQYF